A selection of T cell receptor beta chains follows, all from one sample in a study of tumor-infiltrating lymphocytes in primary liver carcinoma. TCRdb reanalysed the multiplex PCR reads using MiXCR and keeps one entry per CDR3 protein. The data show about 300,000 distinct CDR3 sequences, 50% to 70% seen once. Sequencing was done on a sample of peripheral blood. Receptors originate from a man aged 35 to 55 with primary liver carcinoma and hepatitis B virus infection. CDR3s include the opening cysteine and the closing phenylalanine or tryptophan. Each record gives: J gene, V gene, CDR3 protein.

TRBJ2-4 TRBV18 CASSPSGSTKNIQYF
TRBJ2-1 TRBV11-3 CASSLAGVLNEQFF
TRBJ2-1 TRBV6-5 CASSYRQVKDEQFF
TRBJ1-1 TRBV28 CASSLSTSEAFF
TRBJ1-4 TRBV6-1 CASSYWGLSTNEKLLF
TRBJ2-3 TRBV6-1 CASSAASGKGPDTQYF
TRBJ2-4 TRBV29-1 CSVEDLGRALYF
TRBJ1-1 TRBV11-3 CASSPGTGGEAIF
TRBJ2-5 TRBV18 CASSPGERETQYF
TRBJ2-5 TRBV12-3/TRBV12-4 CASSLWGTKTQYF
TRBJ2-1 TRBV5-1 CASSLSTGTGVGNEQFF
TRBJ1-1 TRBV11-2 CVSSLVTAPNTEAFF
TRBJ2-1 TRBV12-3/TRBV12-4 CASWVRDLPSYNEQFF
TRBJ2-5 TRBV11-1 CASSLAVAGAETQYF
TRBJ2-7 TRBV4-3 CASSQDMGTEDAEYF
TRBJ1-5 TRBV5-1 CASSLDGVGNQPQHF
TRBJ2-7 TRBV11-2 CASSERANYEQYF
TRBJ2-2 TRBV29-1 CSVTTGGELFF
TRBJ2-5 TRBV5-5 CASSPMGRGPETQYF
TRBJ1-1 TRBV11-1 CTSSSRAGGTEAFF
TRBJ1-2 TRBV6-1 CASSELGRGDYGYTF
TRBJ2-3 TRBV14 CASSQPQGRPDTQYF
TRBJ2-5 TRBV4-3 CASSQDHGPQETQYF
TRBJ2-7 TRBV11-2 CASRFTGSYEQYF
TRBJ2-7 TRBV6-2/TRBV6-3 CASSYADRSYEQYF
TRBJ1-1 TRBV6-5 CASSPRTLGNTEAFF
TRBJ2-1 TRBV12-3/TRBV12-4 CASRLLAGLAEQFF
TRBJ2-7 TRBV29-1 CCVQVTGGGGEQYF
TRBJ2-5 TRBV12-3/TRBV12-4 CASSFASGGVETQYF
TRBJ2-6 TRBV6-1 CASSEGGGRANVLTF
TRBJ2-1 TRBV29-1 CSTDRGQSSYNEQFW
TRBJ2-7 TRBV28 CASSKLGTSGSYEQYF
TRBJ2-3 TRBV29-1 CSVGGTSGRGDTQYF
TRBJ1-1 TRBV25-1 CASSVKPNTDAFF
TRBJ1-5 TRBV12-3/TRBV12-4 CASTDEQGSQHF
TRBJ2-2 TRBV7-3 CASSLMALNTGELFF
TRBJ2-1 TRBV5-1 CASSFGGGLAYNEQFF
TRBJ2-3 TRBV5-1 CASSLGQGEDTQYF
TRBJ1-2 TRBV5-6 CASNREAGLNYGYSF
TRBJ2-1 TRBV11-2 CASNPRTTLNEQFF
TRBJ2-7 TRBV4-1 CASSRMAGGSYEQYF
TRBJ1-5 TRBV7-8 CANSPKEAIYSNQPQHF
TRBJ2-1 TRBV11-2 CASSRLAGGLEQFF
TRBJ2-2 TRBV5-6 CASSSGLREELFF